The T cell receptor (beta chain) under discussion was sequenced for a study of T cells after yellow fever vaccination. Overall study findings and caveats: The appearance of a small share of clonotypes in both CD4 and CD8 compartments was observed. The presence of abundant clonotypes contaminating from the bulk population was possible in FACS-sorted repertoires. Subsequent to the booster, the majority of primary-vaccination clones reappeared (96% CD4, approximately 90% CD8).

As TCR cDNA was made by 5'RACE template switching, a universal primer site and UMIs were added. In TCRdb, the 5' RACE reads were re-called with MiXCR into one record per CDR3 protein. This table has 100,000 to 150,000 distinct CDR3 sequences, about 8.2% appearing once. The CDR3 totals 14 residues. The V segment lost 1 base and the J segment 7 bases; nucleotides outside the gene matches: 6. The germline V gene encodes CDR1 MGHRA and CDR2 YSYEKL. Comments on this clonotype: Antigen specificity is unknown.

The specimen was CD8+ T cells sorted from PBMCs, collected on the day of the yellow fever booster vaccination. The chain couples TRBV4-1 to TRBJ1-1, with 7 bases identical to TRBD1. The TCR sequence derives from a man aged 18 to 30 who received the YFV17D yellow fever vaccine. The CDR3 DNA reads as TGCGCCAGCAGCCAAGCGTCAGGGGGGAGTGAAGCTTTCTTT. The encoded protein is CASSQASGGSEAFF.